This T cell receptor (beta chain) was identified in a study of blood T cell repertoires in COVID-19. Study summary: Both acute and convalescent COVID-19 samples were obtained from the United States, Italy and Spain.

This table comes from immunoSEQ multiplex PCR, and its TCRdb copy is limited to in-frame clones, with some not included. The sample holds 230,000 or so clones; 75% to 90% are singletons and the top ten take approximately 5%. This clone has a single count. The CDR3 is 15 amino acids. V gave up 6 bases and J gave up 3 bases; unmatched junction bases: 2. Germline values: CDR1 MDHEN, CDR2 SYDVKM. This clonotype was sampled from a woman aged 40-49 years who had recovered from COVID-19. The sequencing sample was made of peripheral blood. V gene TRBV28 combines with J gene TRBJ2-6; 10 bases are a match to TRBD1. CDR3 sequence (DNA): TGTGCCAGCAGGGACAGGGGGAGTGGGGCCAACGTCCTGACTTTC. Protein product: CASRDRGSGANVLTF.